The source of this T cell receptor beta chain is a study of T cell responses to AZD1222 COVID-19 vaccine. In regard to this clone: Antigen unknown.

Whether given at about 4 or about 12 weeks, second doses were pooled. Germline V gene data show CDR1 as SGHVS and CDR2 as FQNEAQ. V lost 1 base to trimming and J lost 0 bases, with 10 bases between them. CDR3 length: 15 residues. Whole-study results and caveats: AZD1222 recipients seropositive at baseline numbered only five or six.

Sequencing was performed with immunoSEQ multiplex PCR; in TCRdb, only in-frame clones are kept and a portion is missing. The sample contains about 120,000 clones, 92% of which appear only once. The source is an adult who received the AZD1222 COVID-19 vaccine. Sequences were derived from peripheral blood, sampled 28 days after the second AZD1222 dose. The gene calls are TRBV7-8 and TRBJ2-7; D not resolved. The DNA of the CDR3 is TGTGCCAGCAGCTTAGAGGCCGAGAGCTCCTACGAGCAGTACTTC. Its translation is CASSLEAESSYEQYF. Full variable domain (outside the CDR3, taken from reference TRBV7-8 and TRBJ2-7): GAGVSQSPRYKVAKRGQDVALRCDPISGHVSLFWYQQALGQGPEFLTYFQNEAQLDKSGLPSDRFFAERPEGSVSTLKIQRTQQEDSAVYLCASSLEAESSYEQYFGPGTRLTVT.